This T cell receptor (beta chain) derives from a study of Tregs in tolerant kidney transplant recipients (dated by TCRdb to about 2019). General notes on the study: The transplants used related donors along with nonmyeloablative bone marrow transplantation, and in the human trials mixed chimerism was transient. Before combined kidney and bone marrow transplantation, this study identified donor-specific regulatory T cells using TCRbeta sequencing and then followed those same cells after transplant.

Overall results and qualifications from the work: In tolerant patients, donor-specific Tregs expanded more than Tregs overall, which suggests antigen-driven rather than nonspecific expansion. Expanding Tregs with activated donor B cells appeared to identify the most biologically relevant and donor-specific TCRbeta repertoire. Biological reproducibility was not directly addressed, though technical replication error appeared minimal. Because the study included only a small number of patients, the results must be confirmed in larger populations and under other immunosuppression protocols. For some patients the PCR primers changed over time, which made it impossible to compare the samples from those patients at the nucleotide level.

Genomic DNA was extracted from sorted cells with the QIAGEN DNeasy Blood and Tissue Kit for TCRbeta CDR3 sequencing. High-throughput TCRbeta CDR3 sequencing, including PCR amplification with bias correction and internal controls, was performed commercially through immunoSEQ. On the study's bioinformatics: Unique productive TCRbeta sequences were defined by CDR3 nucleotide sequence where primers matched, and otherwise by CDR3 amino acid sequence together with Vbeta and Jbeta genes. To correct for sorting error, sequences found in more than one sorted population at a frequency ratio of 2:1 or less were discarded, and the remaining shared sequences were assigned to the population with the higher frequency. Donor-reactive sequences were defined as at least 5-fold expanded in CFSE-low cells versus unstimulated cells, with frequency of at least 0.01% in CFSE-low cells. Repertoire divergence was quantified by Jensen-Shannon divergence using the top 100 TCRbeta sequences ranked by frequency. When a sample had multiple sequencing runs, each run was corrected for sorting error separately and the runs were then pooled. TCRdb holds this immuneACCESS table with in-frame rearrangements only. Some clones are missing; in checked studies, unresolved V genes explain under half, and the rest has no known cause. V and J calls and clone size follow that table, whereas D and trimming were derived from the DNA. This sample gives over 50,000 clones in total; approximately 85% of them show up just once. The ten most abundant clones make up 2% to 2.5% of the sample.

As concerns this clone: No antigen is known for it. No qualities accompany the bases; no much larger clone lies one base away.

Including the terminal cysteine and phenylalanine, the CDR3 comprises 16 residues. Of the read, only the CDR3 DNA is kept; its 48 bases are in frame from base 1. At the junction V is shortened by 0 bases and J by 7 bases, with 18 bases in between. Looking up the germline V gene yields CDR1 SGHTA and CDR2 FQGNSA. In the paper's terms, the time point label means: blood sample drawn before combined kidney and bone marrow transplant. Unstimulated Tregs (CD4+CD25+CD127-), CD4+ non-Tregs (CD4+CD25-), CD4 and CD8 cells were FACS-sorted from thawed PBMCs. Prior to Treg sorting, thawed PBMCs were rested overnight with 200 IU/ml IL-2 at 37 degrees C. The patients were several recipients of combined kidney and bone marrow transplants from the ITN036ST trial, and samples were available only from these trial subjects. Healthy control blood was separated into PBMCs by Ficoll density gradient and cryopreserved, and patient PBMCs were collected both before and after transplant.

The chain is assembled from TRBV7-2 and TRBJ2-5, and perhaps TRBD2 as D gene, on 7 matching bases. This receptor was obtained from a human donor who received a combined kidney and bone marrow transplant. The sample consisted of Tregs from blood, taken before the transplant. The sequence in DNA is TGTGCCAGCAGCTTAGCGCTGGCTAGCGGAGGGGGGACCCAGTACTTC. It codes for CASSLALASGGGTQYF.